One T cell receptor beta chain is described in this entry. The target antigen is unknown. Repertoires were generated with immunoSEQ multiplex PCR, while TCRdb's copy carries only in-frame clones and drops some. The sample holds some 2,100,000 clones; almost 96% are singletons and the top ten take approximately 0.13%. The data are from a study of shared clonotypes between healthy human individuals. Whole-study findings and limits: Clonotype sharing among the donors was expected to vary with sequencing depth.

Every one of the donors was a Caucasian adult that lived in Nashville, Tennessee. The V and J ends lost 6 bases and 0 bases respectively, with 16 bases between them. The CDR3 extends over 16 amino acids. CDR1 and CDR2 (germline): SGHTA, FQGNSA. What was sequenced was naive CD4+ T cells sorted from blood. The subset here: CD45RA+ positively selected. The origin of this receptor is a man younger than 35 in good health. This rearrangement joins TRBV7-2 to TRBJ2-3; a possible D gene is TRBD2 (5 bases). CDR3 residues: CASRPTGVTSTDTQYF. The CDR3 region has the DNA TGTGCCAGCAGGCCAACCGGGGTAACTAGCACAGATACGCAGTATTTT. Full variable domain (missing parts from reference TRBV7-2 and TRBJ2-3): GAGVSQSPSNKVTEKGKDVELRCDPISGHTALYWYRQSLGQGLEFLIYFQGNSAPDKSGLPSDRFSAERTGGSVSTLTIQRTQQEDSAVYLCASRPTGVTSTDTQYFGPGTRLTVL.